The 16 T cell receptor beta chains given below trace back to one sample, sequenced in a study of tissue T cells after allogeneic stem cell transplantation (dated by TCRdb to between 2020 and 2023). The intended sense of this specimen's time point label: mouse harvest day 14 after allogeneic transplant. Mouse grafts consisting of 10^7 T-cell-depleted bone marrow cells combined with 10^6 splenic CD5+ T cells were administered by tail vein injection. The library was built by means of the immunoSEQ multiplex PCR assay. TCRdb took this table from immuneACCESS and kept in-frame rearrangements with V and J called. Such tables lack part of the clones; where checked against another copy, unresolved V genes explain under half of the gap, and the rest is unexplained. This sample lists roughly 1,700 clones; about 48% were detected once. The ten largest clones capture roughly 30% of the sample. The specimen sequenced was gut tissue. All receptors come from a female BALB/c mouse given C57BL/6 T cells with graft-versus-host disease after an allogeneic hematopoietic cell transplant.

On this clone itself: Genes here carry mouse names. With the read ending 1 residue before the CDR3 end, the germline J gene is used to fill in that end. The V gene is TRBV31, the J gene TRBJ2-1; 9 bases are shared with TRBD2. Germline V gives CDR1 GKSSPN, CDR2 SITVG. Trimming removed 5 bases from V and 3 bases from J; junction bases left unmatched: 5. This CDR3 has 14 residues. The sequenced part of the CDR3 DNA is TGTGCCTGGGGTCCGGGACTGGGCTATGCTGAGCAGTTC. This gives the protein CAWGPGLGYAEQF. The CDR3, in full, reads CAWGPGLGYAEQFF.

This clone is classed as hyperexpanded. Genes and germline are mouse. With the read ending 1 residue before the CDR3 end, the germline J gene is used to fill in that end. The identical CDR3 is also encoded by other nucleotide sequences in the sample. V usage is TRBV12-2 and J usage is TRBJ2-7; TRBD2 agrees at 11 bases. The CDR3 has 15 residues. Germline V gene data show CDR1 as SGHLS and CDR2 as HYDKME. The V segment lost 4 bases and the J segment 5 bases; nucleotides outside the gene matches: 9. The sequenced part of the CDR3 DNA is TGTGCCAGCTCGCCGGACTGGGGGGCTTCCAATGAACAGTAC. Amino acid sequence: CASSPDWGASNEQY. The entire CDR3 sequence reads CASSPDWGASNEQYF.

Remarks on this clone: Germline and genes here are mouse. CDR3 sequence: CASGDATKDTQYF. The covered CDR3 bases are TGTGCCAGCGGTGATGCAACAAAAGACACCCAGTAC. This chain connects TRBV13-2 to TRBJ2-5, with D unresolved. The read stops 1 residue short of the end of the CDR3; the missing end is completed from the germline J gene. This CDR3 contains 13 residues. Trimming shortened V by 0 bases and J by 4 bases, and 6 bases separated the two germline ends. Germline assignment: CDR1 NNHNN and CDR2 SYGAGS (reference sequence).

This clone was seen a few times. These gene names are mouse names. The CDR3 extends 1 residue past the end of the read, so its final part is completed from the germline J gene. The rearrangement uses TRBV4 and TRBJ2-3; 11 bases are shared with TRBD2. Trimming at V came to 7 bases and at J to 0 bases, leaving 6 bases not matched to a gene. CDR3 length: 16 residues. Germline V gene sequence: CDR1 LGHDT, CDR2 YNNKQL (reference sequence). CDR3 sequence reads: CASMRDWGSSAETLYF. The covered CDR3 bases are TGTGCCAGCATGAGGGACTGGGGGTCTAGTGCAGAAACGCTGTAT.

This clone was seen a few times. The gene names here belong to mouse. The sequenced CDR3 bases are TGTGCCAGCAGTCCATCTAACTATGCTGAGCAGTTC. It codes for CASSPSNYAEQF. The whole CDR3 sequence reads CASSPSNYAEQFF. The genes are TRBV26 and TRBJ2-1; D remains unclear. The read stops 1 residue short of the end of the CDR3; the missing end is completed from the germline J gene. In germline, CDR1 is KGHPV, CDR2 FQNQEV (reference sequence). V shed 4 bases and J shed 0 bases, with 4 bases lying between them. The CDR3 contains 13 residues.

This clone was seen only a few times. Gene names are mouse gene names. The CDR3 DNA, read in part, is TGTGGTGCTAGGGAACCAGGGCATGAACAGTAC. It codes for CGAREPGHEQY. The entire CDR3 reads CGAREPGHEQYF. This sequence joins TRBV20 and TRBJ2-7; tentatively, D is TRBD1 (5 bases). The CDR3 goes on 1 residue after the read ends, and that part is filled in from the germline J gene. The V gene lost 0 bases and the J gene lost 5 bases, with 8 bases spanning the gap. This CDR3 has 12 amino acids. From germline, CDR1 is GFQATS and CDR2 STVNSAI.

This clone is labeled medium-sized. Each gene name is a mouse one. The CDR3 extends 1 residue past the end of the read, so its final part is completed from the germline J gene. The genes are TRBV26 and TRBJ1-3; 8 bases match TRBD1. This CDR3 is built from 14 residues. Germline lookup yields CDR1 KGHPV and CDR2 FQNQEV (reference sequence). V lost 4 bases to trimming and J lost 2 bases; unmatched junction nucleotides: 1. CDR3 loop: CASSRQGTGNTLYF. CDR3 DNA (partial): TGTGCCAGCAGTCGACAGGGGACTGGAAATACGCTCTAT.

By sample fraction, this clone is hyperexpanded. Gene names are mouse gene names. Incomplete CDR3 DNA: TGTGCAAGCAGCCCCGACAATTCTGGAAATACGCTCTAT. Amino acids: CASSPDNSGNTLY. The CDR3 in its entirety is CASSPDNSGNTLYF. The rearrangement uses TRBV16 and TRBJ1-3; the D is unclear. Read coverage stops 1 residue before the CDR3 terminus; the germline J gene supplies the remainder. Trimming left V 5 bases short and J 0 bases short, with 8 bases between. Per the germline V gene, CDR1 is SGHSA and CDR2 is FRNQAP. CDR3 size: 14 residues. Variable domain in full (rest from reference TRBV16 and TRBJ1-3): NAGVIQTPRHKVTGKGQEATLWCEPISGHSAVFWYRQTIVQGLEFLTYFRNQAPIDDSGMPKERFSAQMPNQSHSTLKIQSTQPQDSAVYLCASSPDNSGNTLYFGEGSRLIVV.

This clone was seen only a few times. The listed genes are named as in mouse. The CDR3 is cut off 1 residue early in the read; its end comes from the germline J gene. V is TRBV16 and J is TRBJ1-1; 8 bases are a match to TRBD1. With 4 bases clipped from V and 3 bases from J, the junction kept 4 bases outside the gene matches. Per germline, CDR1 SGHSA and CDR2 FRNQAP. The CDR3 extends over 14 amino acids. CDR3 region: CASSSQGADTEVFF. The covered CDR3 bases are TGTGCAAGCAGCTCTCAGGGGGCTGACACAGAAGTCTTC. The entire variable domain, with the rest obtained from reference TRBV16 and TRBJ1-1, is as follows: NAGVIQTPRHKVTGKGQEATLWCEPISGHSAVFWYRQTIVQGLEFLTYFRNQAPIDDSGMPKERFSAQMPNQSHSTLKIQSTQPQDSAVYLCASSSQGADTEVFFGKGTRLTVV.

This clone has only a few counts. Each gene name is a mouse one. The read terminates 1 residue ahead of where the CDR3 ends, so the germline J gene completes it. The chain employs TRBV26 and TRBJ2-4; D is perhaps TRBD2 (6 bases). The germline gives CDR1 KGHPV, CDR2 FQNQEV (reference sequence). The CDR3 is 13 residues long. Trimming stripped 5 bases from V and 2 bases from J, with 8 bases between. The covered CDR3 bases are TGTGCCAGCAGTGGGGGGACTCAAAACACCTTGTAC. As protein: CASSGGTQNTLY. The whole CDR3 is CASSGGTQNTLYF.

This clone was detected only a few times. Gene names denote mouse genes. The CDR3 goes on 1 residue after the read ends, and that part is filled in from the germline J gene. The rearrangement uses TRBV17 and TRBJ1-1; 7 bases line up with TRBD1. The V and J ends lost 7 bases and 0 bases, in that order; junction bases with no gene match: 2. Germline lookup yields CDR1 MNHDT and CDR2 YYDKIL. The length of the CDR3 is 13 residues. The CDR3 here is CASTGTANTEVFF. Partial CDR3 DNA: TGTGCTAGCACCGGGACAGCAAACACAGAAGTCTTC.

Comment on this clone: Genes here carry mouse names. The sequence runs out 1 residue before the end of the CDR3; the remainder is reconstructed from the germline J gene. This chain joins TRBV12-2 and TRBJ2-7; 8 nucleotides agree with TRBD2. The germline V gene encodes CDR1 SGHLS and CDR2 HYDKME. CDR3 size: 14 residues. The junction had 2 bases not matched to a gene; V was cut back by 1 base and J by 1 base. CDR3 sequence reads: CASSLSGGSYEQYF. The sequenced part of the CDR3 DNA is TGTGCCAGCTCTCTATCTGGGGGGTCCTATGAACAGTAC.

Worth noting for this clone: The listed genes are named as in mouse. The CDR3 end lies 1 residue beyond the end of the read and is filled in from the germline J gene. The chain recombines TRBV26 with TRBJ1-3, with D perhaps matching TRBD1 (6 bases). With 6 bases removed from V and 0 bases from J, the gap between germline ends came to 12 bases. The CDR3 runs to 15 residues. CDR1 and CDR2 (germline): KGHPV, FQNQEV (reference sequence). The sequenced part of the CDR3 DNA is TGTGCCAGCAGCCCCGGGACATTTTCTGGAAATACGCTCTAT. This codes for CASSPGTFSGNTLY. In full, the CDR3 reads CASSPGTFSGNTLYF. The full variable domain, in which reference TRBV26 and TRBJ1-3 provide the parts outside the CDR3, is NSKVIQTPRYLVKGQGQKAKMRCIPEKGHPVVFWYQQNKNNEFKFLINFQNQEVLQQIDMTEKRFSAECPSNSPCSLEIQSSEAGDSALYLCASSPGTFSGNTLYFGEGSRLIVV.

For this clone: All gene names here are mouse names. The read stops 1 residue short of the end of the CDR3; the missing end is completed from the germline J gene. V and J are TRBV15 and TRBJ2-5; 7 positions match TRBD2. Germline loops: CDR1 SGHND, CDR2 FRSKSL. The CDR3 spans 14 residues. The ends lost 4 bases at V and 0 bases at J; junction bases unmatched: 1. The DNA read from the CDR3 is TGTGCCAGCAGTTCTGGGGGTAACCAAGACACCCAGTAC. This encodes CASSSGGNQDTQY. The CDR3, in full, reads CASSSGGNQDTQYF.

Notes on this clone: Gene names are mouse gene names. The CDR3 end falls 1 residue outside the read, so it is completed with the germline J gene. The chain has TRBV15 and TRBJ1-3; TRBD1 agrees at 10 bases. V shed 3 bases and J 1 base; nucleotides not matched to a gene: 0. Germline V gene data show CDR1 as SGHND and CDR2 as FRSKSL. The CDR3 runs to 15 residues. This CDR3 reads CASSLDRGSGNTLYF. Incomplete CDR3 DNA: TGTGCCAGCAGTTTGGACAGGGGGTCTGGAAATACGCTCTAT. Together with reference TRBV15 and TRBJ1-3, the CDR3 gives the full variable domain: DAGVTQTPRHEVAEKGQTIILKCEPVSGHNDLFWYRQTKIQGLELLSYFRSKSLMEDGGAFKDRFKAEMLNSSFSTLKIQPTEPKDSAVYLCASSLDRGSGNTLYFGEGSRLIVV.

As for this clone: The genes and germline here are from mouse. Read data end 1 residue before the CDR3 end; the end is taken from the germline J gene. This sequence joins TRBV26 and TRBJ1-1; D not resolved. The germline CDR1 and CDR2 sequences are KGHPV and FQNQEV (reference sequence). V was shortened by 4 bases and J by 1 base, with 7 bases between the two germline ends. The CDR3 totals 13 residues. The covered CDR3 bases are TGTGCCAGCAGTCGGGTAGGAAACACAGAAGTCTTC. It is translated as CASSRVGNTEVF. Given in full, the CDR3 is CASSRVGNTEVFF.